The sequence of this TCR beta chain was determined in a study of shared clonotypes between healthy human individuals. General study points: A generally larger estimated richness was seen in naive subsets than in memory subsets. Sampling covered nothing but blood. Tissue TCR repertoires likely differ from those found in blood.

The authors ran the assay at deep level. Genomic DNA of every subset was divided equally among multiple immunoSEQ plates. Here immunoSEQ multiplex PCR was the method, and the copy in TCRdb shows in-frame clones only, minus some. The table has a few million clones, almost 96% seen once. Comments on this clone: The antigen is not known.

V trimming: 5 bases; J trimming: 2 bases; junction bases outside the gene matches: 4. This CDR3 region has 14 residues. The germline gives CDR1 SEHNR, CDR2 FQNEAQ (reference sequence). The TCR comes from a man between 18 and 35 years old in good health. The material sequenced was naive CD4+ T cells sorted from blood. The subset was: CD45RA+ positively selected. The chain is built from TRBV7-9 and TRBJ2-3; 7 bases line up with TRBD2. The CDR3 region is CASSRDYFTDTQYF. Written as DNA, the CDR3 is TGTGCCAGCAGCCGGGACTATTTCACAGATACGCAGTATTTT.